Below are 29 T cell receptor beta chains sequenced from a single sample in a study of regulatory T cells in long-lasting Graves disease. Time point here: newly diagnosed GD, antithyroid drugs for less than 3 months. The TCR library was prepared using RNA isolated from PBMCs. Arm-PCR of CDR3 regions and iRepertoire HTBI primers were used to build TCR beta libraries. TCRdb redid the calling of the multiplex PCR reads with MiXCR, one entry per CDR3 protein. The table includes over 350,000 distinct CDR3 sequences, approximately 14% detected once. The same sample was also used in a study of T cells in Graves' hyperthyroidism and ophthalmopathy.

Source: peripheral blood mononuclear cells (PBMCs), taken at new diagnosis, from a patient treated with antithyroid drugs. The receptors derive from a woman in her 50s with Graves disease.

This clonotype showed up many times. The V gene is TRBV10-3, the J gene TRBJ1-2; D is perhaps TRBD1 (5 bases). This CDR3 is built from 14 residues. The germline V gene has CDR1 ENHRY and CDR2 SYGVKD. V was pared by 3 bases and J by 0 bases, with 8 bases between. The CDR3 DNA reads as TGTGCCATCAGTGAAAGACAGTCTAACTATGGCTACACCTTC. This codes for CAISERQSNYGYTF.

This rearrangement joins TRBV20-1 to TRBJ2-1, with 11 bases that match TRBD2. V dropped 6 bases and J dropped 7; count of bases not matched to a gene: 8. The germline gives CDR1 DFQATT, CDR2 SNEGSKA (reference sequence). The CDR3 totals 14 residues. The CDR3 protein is CSAVAGGVLNEQFF. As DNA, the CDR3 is TGCAGTGCCGTAGCGGGAGGGGTGTTGAATGAGCAGTTCTTC.

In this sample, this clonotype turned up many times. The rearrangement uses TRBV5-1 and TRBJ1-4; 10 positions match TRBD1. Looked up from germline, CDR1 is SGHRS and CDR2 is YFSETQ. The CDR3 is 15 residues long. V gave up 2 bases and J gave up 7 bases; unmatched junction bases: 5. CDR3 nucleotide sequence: TGCGCCAGCAGCTTCGACAGGGGGCTCCGTGAAAAACTGTTTTTT. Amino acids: CASSFDRGLREKLFF.

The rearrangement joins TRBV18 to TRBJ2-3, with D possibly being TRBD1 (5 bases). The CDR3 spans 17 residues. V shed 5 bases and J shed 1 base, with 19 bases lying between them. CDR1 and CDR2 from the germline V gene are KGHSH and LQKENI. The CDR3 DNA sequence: TGTGCCAGCTCAAATCCCACATTAAAGGGGCGCACAGATACGCAGTATTTT. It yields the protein CASSNPTLKGRTDTQYF.

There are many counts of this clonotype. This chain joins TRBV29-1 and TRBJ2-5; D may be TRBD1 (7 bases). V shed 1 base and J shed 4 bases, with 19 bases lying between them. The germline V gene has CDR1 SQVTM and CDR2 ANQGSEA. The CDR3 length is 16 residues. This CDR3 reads CSVEAWRGPRRETQYF. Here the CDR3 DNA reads TGCAGCGTTGAAGCCTGGAGGGGGCCCAGACGAGAGACCCAGTACTTC.

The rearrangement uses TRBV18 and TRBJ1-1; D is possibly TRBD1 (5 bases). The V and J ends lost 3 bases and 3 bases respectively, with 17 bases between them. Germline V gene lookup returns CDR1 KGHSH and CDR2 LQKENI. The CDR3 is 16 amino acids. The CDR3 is CASSPGRPGGDTEAFF. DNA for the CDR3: TGTGCCAGCTCACCGGGGCGGCCGGGAGGGGACACTGAAGCTTTCTTT.

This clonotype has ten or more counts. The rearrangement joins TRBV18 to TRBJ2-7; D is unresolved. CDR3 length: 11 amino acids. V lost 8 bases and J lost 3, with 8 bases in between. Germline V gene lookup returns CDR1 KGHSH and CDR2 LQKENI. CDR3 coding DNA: TGTGCCAGCAGCCCGGACTACGAGCAGTACTTC. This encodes CASSPDYEQYF.

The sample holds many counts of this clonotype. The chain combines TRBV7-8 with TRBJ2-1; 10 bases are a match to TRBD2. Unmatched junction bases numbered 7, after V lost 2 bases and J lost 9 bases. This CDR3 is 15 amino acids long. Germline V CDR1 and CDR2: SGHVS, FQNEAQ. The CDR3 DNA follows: TGTGCCAGCAGCTTAAGGACTAGCGGTCCCTTTGAGCAGTTCTTC. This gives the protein CASSLRTSGPFEQFF.

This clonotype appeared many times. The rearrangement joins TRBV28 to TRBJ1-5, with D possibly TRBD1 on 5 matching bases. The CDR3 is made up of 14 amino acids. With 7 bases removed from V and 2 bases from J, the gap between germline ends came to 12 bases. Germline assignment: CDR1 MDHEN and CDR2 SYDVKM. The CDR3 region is CASTPDSRNQPQHF. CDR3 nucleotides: TGTGCCAGCACTCCAGACAGCCGCAATCAGCCCCAGCATTTT.

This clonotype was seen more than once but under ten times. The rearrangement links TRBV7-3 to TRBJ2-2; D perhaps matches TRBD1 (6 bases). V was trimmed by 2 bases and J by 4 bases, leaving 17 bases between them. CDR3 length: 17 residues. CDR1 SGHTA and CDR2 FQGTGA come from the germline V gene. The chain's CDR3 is CASSLQTVQGSTGELFF. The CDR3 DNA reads TGTGCCAGCAGCTTACAGACCGTACAGGGTAGCACCGGGGAGCTGTTTTTT.

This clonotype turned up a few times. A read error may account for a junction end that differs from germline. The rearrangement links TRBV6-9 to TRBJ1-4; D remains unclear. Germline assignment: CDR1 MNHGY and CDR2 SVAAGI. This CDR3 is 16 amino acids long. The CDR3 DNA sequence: TGTGCCAGCAGTTATCAACATCGGTCTACTAATGAAAAACCGTTTTTT. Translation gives CASSYQHRSTNEKPFF.

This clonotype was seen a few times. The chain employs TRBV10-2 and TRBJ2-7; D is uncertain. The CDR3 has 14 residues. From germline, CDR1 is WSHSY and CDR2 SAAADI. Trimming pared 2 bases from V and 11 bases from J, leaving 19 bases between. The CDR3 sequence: CASSEGLGIKQEYF. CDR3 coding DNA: TGCGCCAGCAGTGAGGGATTGGGGATTAAGCAGGAGTACTTC.

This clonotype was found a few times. This CDR3 is CASSRGTGLETQYF. Written as DNA, the CDR3 is TGCGCCAGCAGCCGGGGGACAGGGCTGGAGACCCAGTACTTC. The V call is TRBV5-1, the J call TRBJ2-5; TRBD1 agrees at 9 bases. With 4 bases clipped from V and 5 bases from J, the junction kept 6 bases outside the gene matches. Germline loops: CDR1 SGHRS, CDR2 YFSETQ. This CDR3 comprises 14 residues.

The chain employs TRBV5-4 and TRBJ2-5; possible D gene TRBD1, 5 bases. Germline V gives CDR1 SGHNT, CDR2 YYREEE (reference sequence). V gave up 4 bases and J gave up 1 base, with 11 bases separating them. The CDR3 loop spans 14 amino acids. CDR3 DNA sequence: TGTGCCAGCAGCATAGGACAAATCCAAGAGACCCAGTACTTC. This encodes CASSIGQIQETQYF.

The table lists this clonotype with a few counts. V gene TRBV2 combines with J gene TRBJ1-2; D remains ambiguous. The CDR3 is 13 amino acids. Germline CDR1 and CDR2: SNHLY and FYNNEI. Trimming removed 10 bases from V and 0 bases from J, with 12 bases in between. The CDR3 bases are TGTGCCACCACCACCTTCCCTAACTATGGCTACACCTTC. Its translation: CATTTFPNYGYTF.

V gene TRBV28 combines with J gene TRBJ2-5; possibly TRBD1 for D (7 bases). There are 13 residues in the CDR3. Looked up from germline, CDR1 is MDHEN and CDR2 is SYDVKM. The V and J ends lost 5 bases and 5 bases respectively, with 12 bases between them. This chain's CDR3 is CASSTTGRETQYF. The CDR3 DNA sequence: TGTGCCAGCAGTACGACAGGGAGGGAGACCCAGTACTTC. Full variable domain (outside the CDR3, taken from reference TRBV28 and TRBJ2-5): DVKVTQSSRYLVKRTGEKVFLECVQDMDHENMFWYRQDPGLGLRLIYFSYDVKMKEKGDIPEGYSVSREKKERFSLILESASTNQTSMYLCASSTTGRETQYFGPGTRLLVL.

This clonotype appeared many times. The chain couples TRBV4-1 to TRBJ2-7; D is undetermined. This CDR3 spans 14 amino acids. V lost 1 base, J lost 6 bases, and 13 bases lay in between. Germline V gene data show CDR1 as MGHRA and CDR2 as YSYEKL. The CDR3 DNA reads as TGCGCCAGCAGCCAAGGTGTGGTCCGCCGCGAGCAGTACTTC. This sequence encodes CASSQGVVRREQYF.

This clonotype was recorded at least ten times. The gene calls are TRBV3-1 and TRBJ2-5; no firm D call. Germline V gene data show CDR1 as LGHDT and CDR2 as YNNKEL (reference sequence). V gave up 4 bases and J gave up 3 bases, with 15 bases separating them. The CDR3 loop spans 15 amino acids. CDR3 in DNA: TGTGCCAGCAGCCTTGAAGGCGGTGAGAAAGAGACCCAGTACTTC. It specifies CASSLEGGEKETQYF.

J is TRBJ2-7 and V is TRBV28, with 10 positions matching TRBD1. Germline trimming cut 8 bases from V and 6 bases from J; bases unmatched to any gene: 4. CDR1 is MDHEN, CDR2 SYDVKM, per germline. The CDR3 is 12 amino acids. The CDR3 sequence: CASETGGSEQYF. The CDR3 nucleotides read TGTGCCAGCGAGACAGGGGGCTCCGAGCAGTACTTC.

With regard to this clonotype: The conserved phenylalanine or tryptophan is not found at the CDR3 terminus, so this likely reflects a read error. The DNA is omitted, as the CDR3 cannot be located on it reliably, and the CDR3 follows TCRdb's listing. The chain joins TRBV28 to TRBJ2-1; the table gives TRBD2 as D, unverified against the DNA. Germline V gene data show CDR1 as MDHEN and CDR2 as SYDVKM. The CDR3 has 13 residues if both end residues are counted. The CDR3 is CASSQGGLAGVRY.

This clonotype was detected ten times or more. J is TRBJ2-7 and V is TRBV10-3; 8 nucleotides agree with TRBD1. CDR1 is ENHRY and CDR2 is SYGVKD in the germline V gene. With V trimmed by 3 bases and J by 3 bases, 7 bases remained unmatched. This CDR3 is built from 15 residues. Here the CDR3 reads CAISDSGQGNYEQYF. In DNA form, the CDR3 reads TGTGCCATCAGTGATTCAGGACAGGGAAACTACGAGCAGTACTTC.

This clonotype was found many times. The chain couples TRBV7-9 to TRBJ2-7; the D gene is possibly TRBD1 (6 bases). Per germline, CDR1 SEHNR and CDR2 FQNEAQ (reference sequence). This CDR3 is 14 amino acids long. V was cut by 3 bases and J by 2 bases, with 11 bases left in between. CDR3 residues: CASSLAGTTYEQYF. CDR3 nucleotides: TGTGCCAGCAGCTTGGCCGGGACAACCTACGAGCAGTACTTC.

The CDR3 here is CASSYTSGTAGTSEHTDTQYF. The CDR3 bases are TGTGCCAGCAGTTATACCTCCGGGACGGCCGGGACTTCAGAGCACACAGATACGCAGTATTTT. The V call is TRBV27, the J call TRBJ2-3; the D gene is possibly TRBD2 (6 bases). V gave up 4 bases and J gave up 2 bases, with 31 bases separating them. From germline, CDR1 is MNHEY and CDR2 SMNVEV (reference sequence). The CDR3 is made up of 21 amino acids.

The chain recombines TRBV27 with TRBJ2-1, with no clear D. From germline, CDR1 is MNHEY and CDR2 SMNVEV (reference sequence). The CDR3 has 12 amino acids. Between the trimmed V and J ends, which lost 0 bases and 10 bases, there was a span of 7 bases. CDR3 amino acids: CASSLSSREQFF. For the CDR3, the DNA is TGTGCCAGCAGTTTATCGAGTCGGGAGCAGTTCTTC.

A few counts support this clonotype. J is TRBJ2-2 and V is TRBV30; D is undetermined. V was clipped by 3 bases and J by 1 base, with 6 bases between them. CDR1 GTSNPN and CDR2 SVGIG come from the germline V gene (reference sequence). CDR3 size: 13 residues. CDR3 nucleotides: TGTGCCTGGAGGTCGGGGAACACCGGGGAGCTGTTTTTT. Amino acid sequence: CAWRSGNTGELFF.

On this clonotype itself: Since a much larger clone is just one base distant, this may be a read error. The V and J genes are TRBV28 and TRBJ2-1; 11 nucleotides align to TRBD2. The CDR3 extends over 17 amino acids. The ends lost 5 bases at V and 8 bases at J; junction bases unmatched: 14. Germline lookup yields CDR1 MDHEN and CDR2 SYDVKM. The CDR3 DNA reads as TGTGCCAGCAGTGCCTTCGGGGGTAGCGGGAGGGGAGATGAGCAGTTCTTC. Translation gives CASSAFGGSGRGDEQFF.

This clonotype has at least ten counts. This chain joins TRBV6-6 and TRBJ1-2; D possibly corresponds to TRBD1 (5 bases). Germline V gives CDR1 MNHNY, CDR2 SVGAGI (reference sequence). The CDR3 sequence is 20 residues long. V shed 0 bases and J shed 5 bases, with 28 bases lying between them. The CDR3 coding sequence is TGTGCCAGCAGTTACTCGACTTTGCCTGGGGGTGGGGGTTATGAGTATGGCTACACCTTC. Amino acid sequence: CASSYSTLPGGGGYEYGYTF.

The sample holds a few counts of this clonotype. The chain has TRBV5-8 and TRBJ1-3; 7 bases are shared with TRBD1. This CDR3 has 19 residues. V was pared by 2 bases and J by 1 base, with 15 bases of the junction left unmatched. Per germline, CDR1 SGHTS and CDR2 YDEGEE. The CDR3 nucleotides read TGTGCCAGCAGCTTTGGTTCGAGACAGGGTTATTTGTCTGGAAACACCATATATTTT. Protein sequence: CASSFGSRQGYLSGNTIYF.

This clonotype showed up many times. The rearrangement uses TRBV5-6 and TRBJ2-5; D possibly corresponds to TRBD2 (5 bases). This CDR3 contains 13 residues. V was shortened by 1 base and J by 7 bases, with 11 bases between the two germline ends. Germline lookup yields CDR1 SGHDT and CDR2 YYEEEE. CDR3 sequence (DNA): TGTGCCAGCAGCTTGTGGGAGATCGGGACCCAGTACTTC. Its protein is CASSLWEIGTQYF.